The 25 T cell receptor beta chains below come from one sample, sequenced in a study of blood T cell repertoires in COVID-19. Here immunoSEQ multiplex PCR was the method, and the copy in TCRdb shows in-frame clones only, minus some. The data show 200,000 to 300,000 clones, with 65% to 85% seen just once and roughly 7.9% held by the top ten. Source material: peripheral blood. All receptors come from a woman older than 75 with acute or convalescent COVID-19.

Here the CDR3 reads CASSKNVAPNTEAFF. In nucleotides, the CDR3 is TGTGCCAGCAGTAAAAACGTGGCCCCGAACACTGAAGCTTTCTTT. This chain connects TRBV27 to TRBJ1-1; D remains ambiguous. In germline, CDR1 is MNHEY, CDR2 SMNVEV (reference sequence). This CDR3 is built from 15 residues. Trimming cost V 5 bases and J 1 base, with 14 bases left between them.

This CDR3 reads CASSPHRGSTLIGSEQYF. The CDR3 nucleotides are TGTGCCAGCAGTCCTCACAGGGGCTCCACCCTCATTGGTTCCGAGCAGTACTTC. V usage is TRBV28 and J usage is TRBJ2-7; 7 bases are shared with TRBD1. The V segment lost 5 bases and the J segment 6 bases; nucleotides outside the gene matches: 22. The CDR3 contains 18 residues. The V gene's germline CDR1 is MDHEN and CDR2 SYDVKM.

The count of this clone is one. The chain couples TRBV10-3 to TRBJ2-3; no clear D. The CDR3 runs 13 residues. Looked up from germline, CDR1 is ENHRY and CDR2 is SYGVKD. Trimming took 6 bases from V and 0 from J, leaving 7 bases between them. The CDR3 nucleotides are TGTGCCATCAGGACAACTAGCACAGATACGCAGTATTTT. This sequence encodes CAIRTTSTDTQYF.

The genes are TRBV19 and TRBJ1-6, with a tentative D call TRBD1 (6 bases). Germline CDR1 LNHDA, CDR2 SQIVND (reference sequence). V lost 3 bases and J lost 9, with 15 bases in between. This CDR3 has 15 residues. CDR3 nucleotides: TGTGCCAGTAGTATCGGGACACCCGGCGGTTCACCCCTCCACTTT. It is translated as CASSIGTPGGSPLHF.

The chain carries TRBV9 and TRBJ2-7; TRBD2 might be the D (5 bases). Per germline, CDR1 SGDLS and CDR2 YYNGEE. The CDR3 is 13 amino acids. V lost 0 bases and J 3 bases, leaving 7 bases between the germline ends. The CDR3 protein is CASSVAGSYEQYF. The DNA for the CDR3 is TGTGCCAGCAGCGTAGCGGGGAGCTACGAGCAGTACTTC.

V gene TRBV5-4 combines with J gene TRBJ2-7; possibly TRBD1 for D (6 bases). Deletions cut 0 bases from V and 2 bases from J, with 15 bases between. This CDR3 contains 16 residues. CDR1 and CDR2 (germline): SGHNT, YYREEE (reference sequence). CDR3: CASSLDSQGITYEQYF. In DNA form, the CDR3 reads TGTGCCAGCAGCTTGGATTCGCAGGGGATAACCTACGAGCAGTACTTC. The entire variable domain, with the rest obtained from reference TRBV5-4 and TRBJ2-7, is as follows: ETGVTQSPTHLIKTRGQQVTLRCSSQSGHNTVSWYQQALGQGPQFIFQYYREEENGRGNFPPRFSGLQFPNYSSELNVNALELDDSALYLCASSLDSQGITYEQYFGPGTRLTVT.

This clone was seen only a few times. The chain employs TRBV5-5 and TRBJ1-4, with 7 bases fitting TRBD1. Germline V gives CDR1 SGHKS, CDR2 YYEKEE (reference sequence). The CDR3 consists of 15 residues. The V segment lost 1 base and the J segment 7 bases; nucleotides outside the gene matches: 7. CDR3 nucleotides: TGTGCCAGCAGCTTGAGACAGGGTGACAGTGAAAAACTGTTTTTT. It encodes CASSLRQGDSEKLFF. Full variable domain (missing parts from reference TRBV5-5 and TRBJ1-4): DAGVTQSPTHLIKTRGQQVTLRCSPISGHKSVSWYQQVLGQGPQFIFQYYEKEERGRGNFPDRFSARQFPNYSSELNVNALLLGDSALYLCASSLRQGDSEKLFFGSGTQLSVL.

The V gene is TRBV3-1 (or the pseudogene TRBV3-2), the J gene TRBJ2-1; 10 bases are shared with TRBD2. The CDR3 loop spans 17 amino acids. Germline V gene lookup returns CDR1 LGHDT and CDR2 YNNKEL (reference sequence). V trimming: 3 bases; J trimming: 3 bases; junction bases outside the gene matches: 8. Here the CDR3 reads CASSHFKREGRYNEQFF. The CDR3 DNA reads as TGTGCCAGCAGCCACTTTAAGCGGGAGGGCCGCTACAATGAGCAGTTCTTC.

The chain recombines TRBV3-1 (or the pseudogene TRBV3-2) with TRBJ2-1; D is uncertain. This CDR3 spans 11 amino acids. Germline V gene sequence: CDR1 LGHDT, CDR2 YNNKEL (reference sequence). With 2 bases removed from V and 7 bases from J, the gap between germline ends came to 3 bases. The CDR3 DNA follows: TGTGCCAGCAGCCAACTGAATGAGCAGTTCTTC. Translation: CASSQLNEQFF.

V is TRBV6-1 and J is TRBJ1-1, with a weak D call TRBD1 (6 bases). Germline values: CDR1 MNHNS, CDR2 SASEGT. The CDR3 sequence is 12 residues long. Trimming took off 3 bases at V and 9 bases at J, with 11 bases between the two ends. CDR3 region: CASSEVGQQAFF. The CDR3 DNA follows: TGTGCCAGCAGTGAGGTCGGACAGCAAGCTTTCTTT.

The chain combines TRBV5-1 with TRBJ1-2; weak D call: TRBD1 (6 bases). Trimming stripped 0 bases from V and 3 bases from J, with 9 bases between. The CDR3 consists of 14 residues. CDR1 and CDR2 (germline): SGHRS, YFSETQ. The CDR3 coding sequence is TGCGCCAGCAGCTTGGGACAGGACTACTATGGCTACACCTTC. Its protein is CASSLGQDYYGYTF. The whole variable domain, filled in from reference TRBV5-1 and TRBJ1-2, reads KAGVTQTPRYLIKTRGQQVTLSCSPISGHRSVSWYQQTPGQGLQFLFEYFSETQRNKGNFPGRFSGRQFSNSRSEMNVSTLELGDSALYLCASSLGQDYYGYTFGSGTRLTVV.

This clone was seen only a few times. J is TRBJ2-5 and V is TRBV9; 12 nucleotides align to TRBD2. Germline-derived CDR1 and CDR2 are SGDLS and YYNGEE. The CDR3 sequence is 15 residues long. V was pared by 0 bases and J by 5 bases, with 2 bases of the junction left unmatched. The CDR3 is CASSVDLAGGETQYF. CDR3 coding DNA: TGTGCCAGCAGCGTAGATCTAGCGGGAGGGGAGACCCAGTACTTC.

This chain uses TRBV5-1 with TRBJ2-3; tentatively, D is TRBD1 (5 bases). V was clipped by 4 bases and J by 5 bases, with 8 bases between them. CDR1 SGHRS and CDR2 YFSETQ come from the germline V gene. The CDR3 runs 12 residues. The CDR3 sequence: CASSTGGDTQYF. CDR3 coding DNA: TGCGCCAGCAGCACAGGTGGAGATACGCAGTATTTT. Full variable domain (remainder filled in from reference TRBV5-1 and TRBJ2-3): KAGVTQTPRYLIKTRGQQVTLSCSPISGHRSVSWYQQTPGQGLQFLFEYFSETQRNKGNFPGRFSGRQFSNSRSEMNVSTLELGDSALYLCASSTGGDTQYFGPGTRLTVL.

This sequence joins TRBV7-2 and TRBJ2-2, with D possibly being TRBD1 (5 bases). This CDR3 spans 16 amino acids. The germline V gene has CDR1 SGHTA and CDR2 FQGNSA. V lost 3 bases, J lost 6 bases, and 17 bases lay in between. CDR3 sequence reads: CASSLTWQGSAGELFF. The CDR3 coding sequence is TGTGCCAGCAGCTTGACCTGGCAGGGCAGCGCCGGGGAGCTGTTTTTT.

This clone was observed many times. CDR3 in amino acids: CASSFPARGRNEQFF. CDR3 nucleotide sequence: TGTGCCAGCAGTTTCCCAGCCAGGGGGCGGAATGAGCAGTTCTTC. The rearrangement links TRBV28 to TRBJ2-1, with TRBD1 identical over 8 bases. The CDR3 has 15 amino acids. The germline V gene encodes CDR1 MDHEN and CDR2 SYDVKM. Trimming at V came to 3 bases and at J to 7 bases, leaving 8 bases not matched to a gene.

V is TRBV7-8 and J is TRBJ1-2; 9 bases match TRBD1. There are 16 residues in the CDR3. The V segment lost 5 bases and the J segment 6 bases; nucleotides outside the gene matches: 13. Germline V lookup: CDR1 SGHVS, CDR2 FQNEAQ. CDR3 in amino acids: CASSVPGQGLVDGYTF. The CDR3, as DNA: TGTGCCAGCAGCGTGCCGGGACAGGGACTTGTCGATGGCTACACCTTC.

The chain uses TRBV6-6 and TRBJ2-7; tentatively, D is TRBD2 (6 bases). V was shortened by 0 bases and J by 6 bases, with 18 bases between the two germline ends. The CDR3 is 16 residues long. In germline, CDR1 is MNHNY, CDR2 SVGAGI (reference sequence). The CDR3 DNA sequence: TGTGCCAGCAGTTACTCCCCGGGGGTGGGGACGGGCGAGCAGTACTTC. Amino acid sequence: CASSYSPGVGTGEQYF.

The chain couples TRBV2 to TRBJ1-2; D ambiguous. The CDR3 contains 14 residues. Germline values: CDR1 SNHLY, CDR2 FYNNEI. V was shortened by 2 bases and J by 4 bases, with 11 bases between the two germline ends. The CDR3 DNA reads as TGTGCCAGCAGTGAAAGTTCAGCAGGCTATGGCTACACCTTC. This encodes CASSESSAGYGYTF.

The chain combines TRBV7-9 with TRBJ2-5; 14 nucleotides line up with TRBD2. The germline V gene has CDR1 SEHNR and CDR2 FQNEAQ (reference sequence). The CDR3 totals 16 residues. J lost 4 bases, V lost 5 bases, and 6 bases had no gene match. CDR3 sequence (DNA): TGTGCCAGCAGCATGGGACTAGCGGGAGATGGAGAGACCCAGTACTTC. Protein product: CASSMGLAGDGETQYF. The whole variable domain, filled in from reference TRBV7-9 and TRBJ2-5, reads DTGVSQNPRHKITKRGQNVTFRCDPISEHNRLYWYRQTLGQGPEFLTYFQNEAQLEKSRLLSDRFSAERPKGSFSTLEIQRTEQGDSAMYLCASSMGLAGDGETQYFGPGTRLLVL.

This clone appeared a few times. The chain is built from TRBV5-1 and TRBJ1-1; a weak D match, TRBD1 (5 bases). There are 15 residues in the CDR3. The germline CDR1 and CDR2 sequences are SGHRS and YFSETQ. Trimming left V 0 bases short and J 0 bases short, with 9 bases between. CDR3 nucleotides: TGCGCCAGCAGCTTGGTGGGGCCGATGAACACTGAAGCTTTCTTT. It yields the protein CASSLVGPMNTEAFF.

CDR3 protein: CAISEEVGGRNEQFF. In DNA, the CDR3 is TGTGCCATCAGTGAGGAGGTAGGGGGCAGGAATGAGCAGTTCTTC. This rearrangement joins TRBV10-3 to TRBJ2-1; TRBD1 matches at 7 bases. The CDR3 totals 15 residues. CDR1 and CDR2 (germline): ENHRY, SYGVKD. The ends lost 2 bases at V and 7 bases at J; junction bases unmatched: 8.

The rearrangement joins TRBV4-1 to TRBJ2-5, with TRBD2 matching over 8 bases. The CDR3 is made up of 17 amino acids. Trimming cost V 1 base and J 1 base; bases outside gene matches: 8. Germline V gene sequence: CDR1 MGHRA, CDR2 YSYEKL. The CDR3 loop reads CASSQGAGAGPQETQYF. The CDR3 DNA is TGCGCCAGCAGCCAAGGAGCGGGGGCCGGACCCCAAGAGACCCAGTACTTC.

This clone was seen only once. The chain uses TRBV2 and TRBJ1-1; D ambiguous. CDR3 length equals 15 residues. Germline V gives CDR1 SNHLY, CDR2 FYNNEI. Deletions cut 2 bases from V and 0 bases from J, with 10 bases between. The DNA for the CDR3 is TGTGCCAGCAGTGAAACTGCCAATATGAACACTGAAGCTTTCTTT. Residues: CASSETANMNTEAFF.

The V call is TRBV29-1, the J call TRBJ2-5; 9 bases align to TRBD2. The germline CDR1 and CDR2 sequences are SQVTM and ANQGSEA. With V trimmed by 6 bases and J by 5 bases, 10 bases remained unmatched. CDR3 size: 14 residues. Written as DNA, the CDR3 is TGCAGCGTCGCGGGCGGGGGGGCCTTCGAGACCCAGTACTTC. Its translation is CSVAGGGAFETQYF.

This rearrangement joins TRBV6-1 to TRBJ2-3; D possibly corresponds to TRBD2 (6 bases). V lost 3 bases and J 4 bases, leaving 17 bases between the germline ends. The germline V gene encodes CDR1 MNHNS and CDR2 SASEGT. The CDR3 has 16 residues. This CDR3 reads CASSDAGTVSPDTQYF. The CDR3 DNA sequence: TGTGCCAGCAGTGACGCCGGGACTGTGAGTCCAGATACGCAGTATTTT.